These 14 T cell receptor beta chains were sequenced from one sample in a study of identical twins. TCRdb fed the 5' RACE reads into MiXCR, producing one record per CDR3 protein. The sample lists approximately 890,000 distinct CDR3 sequences; about 12% were seen once. The sample also formed part of further work on yellow fever vaccine responses in identical twins.

Sequenced material: PBMCs. The receptors derive from a young woman in good health.

The J gene is TRBJ1-4, the V gene TRBV4-1; the D is unclear. Trimming removed 1 base from V and 8 bases from J, with 11 bases in between. This CDR3 region has 14 residues. Germline loops: CDR1 MGHRA, CDR2 YSYEKL. This chain's CDR3 is CASSQAAVGEKLFF. The CDR3 DNA reads as TGCGCCAGCAGCCAAGCGGCAGTGGGCGAAAAACTGTTTTTT.

The genes are TRBV6-7 and TRBJ2-7, with D tentatively TRBD2 (5 bases). TRBV6-7 is treated as an ORF (open reading frame) with a function not yet certain. The CDR3 is made up of 12 amino acids. The V and J ends lost 10 bases and 3 bases respectively, with 13 bases between them. The CDR3 sequence: CAIGSDCYEQYV. The CDR3 DNA follows: TGTGCCATAGGTAGCGACTGCTACGAGCAGTACGTC.

This clonotype was detected ten times or more. This chain uses TRBV12-3 or TRBV12-4 with TRBJ1-5; D unresolved. This CDR3 is 14 amino acids long. Trimming shortened V by 3 bases and J by 1 base, and 7 bases separated the two germline ends. The CDR3, as DNA: TGTGCCAGCAGTTTTAGGGCCAGCAATCAGCCCCAGCATTTT. Its translation: CASSFRASNQPQHF.

V gene TRBV20-1 combines with J gene TRBJ2-2; D possibly corresponds to TRBD1 (6 bases). The CDR3 totals 14 residues. Trimming cost V 6 bases and J 0 bases, with 11 bases left between them. Germline V gene lookup returns CDR1 DFQATT and CDR2 SNEGSKA (reference sequence). As DNA, the CDR3 is TGCAGTGCCCGACAGGATTCGAACACCGGGGAGCTGTTTTTT. This gives the protein CSARQDSNTGELFF.

This clonotype was picked up many times. The chain has TRBV4-1 and TRBJ2-6; D gene uncertain. Per the germline V gene, CDR1 is MGHRA and CDR2 is YSYEKL. The CDR3 length is 15 residues. The ends were cut back, 0 bases at V and 4 bases at J, with 7 bases in the middle. CDR3 loop: CASSQDNSGANVLTF. CDR3 DNA sequence: TGCGCCAGCAGCCAAGATAATTCCGGGGCCAACGTCCTGACTTTC.

Regarding this clonotype: The limits of the CDR3 on the DNA are not certain, so only TCRdb's listed CDR3 is given. The chain employs TRBV21-1 and TRBJ2-1; the D call of TRBD2 is as the table states it, not checked on the DNA. TRBV21-1 is tagged as a pseudogene. The CDR3 is made up of 15 amino acids, end residues included. The CDR3 is CASSKVGSGSNEQFF.

Regarding this clonotype: A much larger clone differs by one base, so this may be a read error. The rearrangement joins TRBV25-1 to TRBJ2-1; no definite D call. Germline V gives CDR1 MGHDK, CDR2 SYGVNS. The V and J ends lost 6 bases and 4 bases respectively, with 10 bases between them. This CDR3 is 13 amino acids long. The CDR3 nucleotides read TGTGCCAGCAGGGGGTTTGTGTACAATGAGCAGTTCTTC. This codes for CASRGFVYNEQFF.

There are a few counts of this clonotype. The J gene is TRBJ2-1, the V gene TRBV20-1; 10 nucleotides line up with TRBD2. The CDR3 runs 15 residues. Germline V gives CDR1 DFQATT, CDR2 SNEGSKA (reference sequence). V lost 1 base, J lost 4 bases, and 4 bases stayed unmatched. The CDR3, as DNA: TGCAGTGCTAGAGTGTCTAGCGGGAGTTACAATGAGCAGTTCTTC. Translating it yields CSARVSSGSYNEQFF.

The chain links TRBV4-1 to TRBJ1-2, with D possibly being TRBD1 (6 bases). Trimming took off 1 base at V and 8 bases at J, with 20 bases between the two ends. Germline V gives CDR1 MGHRA, CDR2 YSYEKL. The CDR3 loop spans 16 amino acids. The chain's CDR3 is CASSQVSGRGLVGYTF. For the CDR3, the DNA is TGCGCCAGCAGCCAAGTGTCGGGCAGGGGTTTGGTAGGCTACACCTTC.

This clonotype was picked up many times. CDR3 sequence (DNA): TGCAGCGTGGACAGTAACTATGGCTACACCTTC. It yields the protein CSVDSNYGYTF. The V gene is TRBV29-1, the J gene TRBJ1-2; D is perhaps TRBD1 (6 bases). Trimming shortened V by 6 bases and J by 1 base, and 6 bases separated the two germline ends. The length of the CDR3 is 11 residues. From germline, CDR1 is SQVTM and CDR2 ANQGSEA.

This clonotype was observed at least ten times. The genes are TRBV11-3 and TRBJ2-1; 9 bases match TRBD2. The V segment lost 5 bases and the J segment 15 bases; nucleotides outside the gene matches: 14. Germline V gives CDR1 SGHNT, CDR2 YENEEA. This CDR3 is built from 14 residues. In DNA, the CDR3 is TGTGCCAGCAGCAAGACTAGCGGTGGGGGTGTGCCGTTCTTC. Its translation is CASSKTSGGGVPFF.

This clonotype was observed a handful of times. The chain links TRBV15 to TRBJ1-1, with TRBD1 as a possible D gene (5 bases). Germline V gene sequence: CDR1 LNHNV, CDR2 YYDKDF (reference sequence). The CDR3 has 15 amino acids. Trimming removed 1 base at V and 1 base at J, with 10 bases between. The CDR3 region is CATSRVGTENTEAFF. DNA for the CDR3: TGTGCCACCAGCAGAGTAGGGACGGAGAACACTGAAGCTTTCTTT.

V gene TRBV28 combines with J gene TRBJ2-4; 7 nucleotides line up with TRBD2. Germline V CDR1 and CDR2: MDHEN, SYDVKM. The CDR3 spans 14 residues. The V segment lost 3 bases and the J segment 2 bases; nucleotides outside the gene matches: 1. The CDR3 nucleotides are TGTGCCAGCAGTTTGGGACTAACCAAAAACATTCAGTACTTC. Protein sequence: CASSLGLTKNIQYF.

This clonotype came up a few times. This chain links TRBV9 with TRBJ2-2; D is unresolved. This CDR3 has 14 residues. Germline CDR1 SGDLS, CDR2 YYNGEE. The V end was cut by 0 bases, the J end by 4 bases, with 7 bases between. The CDR3 here is CASSVEQGTGELFF. The DNA for the CDR3 is TGTGCCAGCAGCGTAGAACAAGGCACCGGGGAGCTGTTTTTT.